A selection of T cell receptor beta chains follows, all from one sample in a study of CD8 T cells in Susac syndrome. TCRdb analysed the immunoSEQ multiplex PCR reads with MiXCR anew, one entry per CDR3 protein. Of approximately 150,000 distinct CDR3 sequences listed, about 93% were seen once; the top ten hold around 0.13%. The sample was CD4+ T cells from PBMCs. These receptor sequences come from a human donor in good health. CDR3s include the opening cysteine and the closing phenylalanine or tryptophan. The order of the fields is CDR3 DNA, CDR3 protein, V gene, J gene, D gene, clone size. The D gene is left open where the match is weak. The size of a clone is reported for some rows only, either as once, few or many, or as a class for expanded clones.

CDR3 DNA: TGTGCCAGCAGCCAAGTTACGGGGGCCGAGCAGTACTTC; CDR3 protein: CASSQVTGAEQYF; V gene: TRBV4-2; J gene: TRBJ2-7; D gene: NA; clone size: NA
CDR3 DNA: TGTGCCAGCAGGGAGGGACAGCACGACACTGAAGCTTTCTTT; CDR3 protein: CASREGQHDTEAFF; V gene: TRBV6-6; J gene: TRBJ1-1; D gene: TRBD1; clone size: NA
CDR3 DNA: TGTGCCAGCAGTGCTGGGTCCTATAATTCACCCCTCCACTTT; CDR3 protein: CASSAGSYNSPLHF; V gene: TRBV2; J gene: TRBJ1-6; D gene: NA; clone size: NA
CDR3 DNA: TGTGCCAGCACCATATTTTCGGGAAACACCATATATTTT; CDR3 protein: CASTIFSGNTIYF; V gene: TRBV6-1; J gene: TRBJ1-3; D gene: NA; clone size: NA
CDR3 DNA: TGTGCCAGCAAGGAGGGGTGGGGAACGAACACTGAAGCTTTCTTT; CDR3 protein: CASKEGWGTNTEAFF; V gene: TRBV6-6; J gene: TRBJ1-1; D gene: NA; clone size: NA
CDR3 DNA: TGTGCCAGCAGCCAAGGACAGGGAGGCTACAATGAGCAGTTCTTC; CDR3 protein: CASSQGQGGYNEQFF; V gene: TRBV3-1; J gene: TRBJ2-1; D gene: NA; clone size: NA
CDR3 DNA: TGTGCCAGCAGCCGTCGGGGGGGAATTGGCACCGGGGAGCTGTTTTTT; CDR3 protein: CASSRRGGIGTGELFF; V gene: TRBV7-9; J gene: TRBJ2-2; D gene: TRBD2; clone size: once
CDR3 DNA: TGTGCCAGCAGTTACAACCGGGGATCGGCCAAAAACATTCAGTACTTC; CDR3 protein: CASSYNRGSAKNIQYF; V gene: TRBV6-5; J gene: TRBJ2-4; D gene: NA; clone size: NA
CDR3 DNA: TGTGCCAGCAGCCCGATCGACAGGGCCCGAATGAACACTGAAGCTTTCTTT; CDR3 protein: CASSPIDRARMNTEAFF; V gene: TRBV7-2; J gene: TRBJ1-1; D gene: TRBD1; clone size: NA
CDR3 DNA: TGCGCCAGCAGCTTGAGTGGCAGACCCTCTGGGGCCAACGTCCTGACTTTC; CDR3 protein: CASSLSGRPSGANVLTF; V gene: TRBV5-1; J gene: TRBJ2-6; D gene: NA; clone size: NA